This TCR beta chain was profiled in a study of beta chain features in type 1 diabetes. Each donor gave one heparinised blood draw averaging approximately 100 mL. Purities in excess of 95% were seen in all sorted populations. As every portion of the isolated RNA was reverse transcribed, the sequencing read expressed TCRB transcripts. Data came from immunoSEQ multiplex PCR; TCRdb stores just in-frame clones and leaves some out. The table records approximately 400,000 clones, roughly 15% of them present only once. Between the trimmed V and J ends, which lost 0 bases and 1 base, there was a span of 6 bases. The CDR3 is 14 residues long. Germline V gives CDR1 SGDLS, CDR2 YYNGEE. Study-wide results and caveats: In the patient group, naive, central memory and Treg TCRB repertoires seemed more alike than in the healthy donor group.

Details on this clone: What it binds is not known.

What was sequenced was naive CD4+ T cells from blood. The chain has TRBV9 and TRBJ2-3, with a weak D call TRBD1 (6 bases). The sequence came from a woman under 30 in good health. The CDR3 bases are TGTGCCAGCAGCGTAGAGGGGGGCACAGATACGCAGTATTTT. Encoded protein: CASSVEGGTDTQYF. The variable domain in full, with the rest retrieved from reference TRBV9 and TRBJ2-3, is DSGVTQTPKHLITATGQRVTLRCSPRSGDLSVYWYQQSLDQGLQFLIQYYNGEERAKGNILERFSAQQFPDLHSELNLSSLELGDSALYFCASSVEGGTDTQYFGPGTRLTVL.